The present TCR beta chain was sequenced within a study of molecular identifiers for immune sequencing clone quantification. Study-level results: Clones above 20 RNA copies contained over 97% of effector molecules but under 1% of naive ones.

The authors gated naive CD8 T cells as CD8+CD4-CCR7+CD45RA+ for sorting. TCRdb recomputed calls from the PCR reads with MiXCR, one row per CDR3 protein. The data contain more than 300,000 distinct CDR3 sequences, around 21% of them seen just once; the ten biggest clones take up approximately 0.83%. This clonotype was observed many times. Its cognate antigen is unknown. CDR1 MGHRA and CDR2 YSYEKL come from the germline V gene. This CDR3 spans 15 amino acids. V was clipped by 2 bases and J by 1 base, with 12 bases between them. The chain links TRBV4-1 to TRBJ2-7, with a possible D match to TRBD1 (6 bases). The sequenced sample was naive CD8+ T cells from blood, with Jurkat cell RNA spiked in. Indicated subset: FACS-sorted CD8+CD4-CCR7+CD45RA+ naive T cells. The sequence was obtained from a human donor in good health. Some libraries in this study had Jurkat cell RNA spiked in. The CDR3 bases are TGCGCCAGCAGCCAATTAACCGGACAGTCCTACGAGCAGTACTTC. As protein: CASSQLTGQSYEQYF.